This T cell receptor (beta chain) is from a study of T cells after yellow fever vaccination. The wider study: In the case of low-cell-number fractions, SMART-Seq v4 Ultra Low Input was used for preparation.

V was clipped by 3 bases and J by 1 base; unmatched bases: 3. CDR3 size: 15 residues. TCRdb fed the 5' RACE reads into MiXCR, producing one record per CDR3 protein. The sample has some 500,000 distinct CDR3 sequences; roughly 13% are singletons. The rearrangement links TRBV12-3 or TRBV12-4 to TRBJ2-5; 9 positions agree with TRBD2. Sequencing used PBMCs, obtained on the day of the yellow fever booster vaccination. The sequence was collected from a young man who received the YFV17D yellow fever vaccine. CDR3 bases: TGTGCCAGCAGTTTTTCTAGCGGGGCCCAAGAGACCCAGTACTTC. Protein sequence: CASSFSSGAQETQYF.